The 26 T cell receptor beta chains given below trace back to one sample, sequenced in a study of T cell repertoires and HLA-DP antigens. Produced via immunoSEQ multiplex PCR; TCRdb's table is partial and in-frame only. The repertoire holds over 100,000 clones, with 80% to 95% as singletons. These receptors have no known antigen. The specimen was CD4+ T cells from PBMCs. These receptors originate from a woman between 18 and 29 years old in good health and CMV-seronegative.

The CDR3 bases are TGTGCCAGCAGCTTAGGGGCAGGGTTATCCTACGAGCAGTACTTC. Encoded protein: CASSLGAGLSYEQYF. V and J are TRBV7-2 and TRBJ2-7; D possibly corresponds to TRBD1 (5 bases). The V end lost 1 base, the J end lost 1 base, and 11 bases lay between the germline ends. From germline, CDR1 is SGHTA and CDR2 FQGNSA. CDR3 length equals 15 residues. The full variable domain, its missing parts supplied by reference TRBV7-2 and TRBJ2-7, is GAGVSQSPSNKVTEKGKDVELRCDPISGHTALYWYRQSLGQGLEFLIYFQGNSAPDKSGLPSDRFSAERTGGSVSTLTIQRTQQEDSAVYLCASSLGAGLSYEQYFGPGTRLTVT.

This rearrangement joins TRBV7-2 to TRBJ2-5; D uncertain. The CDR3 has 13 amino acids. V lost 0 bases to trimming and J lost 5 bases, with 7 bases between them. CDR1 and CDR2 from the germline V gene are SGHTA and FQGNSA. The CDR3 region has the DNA TGTGCCAGCAGCTTAGCGGGGTGGGAGACCCAGTACTTC. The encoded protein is CASSLAGWETQYF.

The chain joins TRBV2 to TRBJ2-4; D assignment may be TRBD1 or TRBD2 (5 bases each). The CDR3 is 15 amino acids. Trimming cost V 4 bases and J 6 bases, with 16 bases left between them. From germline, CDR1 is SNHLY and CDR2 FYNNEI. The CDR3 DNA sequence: TGTGCCAGCAGTGCGACGGGGACGGCCGGAAACATTCAGTACTTC. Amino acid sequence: CASSATGTAGNIQYF.

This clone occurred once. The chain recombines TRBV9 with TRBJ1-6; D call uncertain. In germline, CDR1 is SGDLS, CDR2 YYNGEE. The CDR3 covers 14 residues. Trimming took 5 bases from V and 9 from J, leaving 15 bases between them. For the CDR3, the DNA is TGTGCCAGCAGTTTCACGGAAGGTAGTTCACCCCTCCACTTT. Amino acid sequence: CASSFTEGSSPLHF.

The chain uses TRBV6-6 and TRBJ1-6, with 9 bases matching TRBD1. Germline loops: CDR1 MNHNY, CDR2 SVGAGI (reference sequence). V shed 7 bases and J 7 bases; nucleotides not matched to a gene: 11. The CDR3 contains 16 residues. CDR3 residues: CASKYEGGQGNSPLHF. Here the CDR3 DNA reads TGTGCCAGCAAATACGAGGGCGGACAGGGGAATTCACCCCTCCACTTT.

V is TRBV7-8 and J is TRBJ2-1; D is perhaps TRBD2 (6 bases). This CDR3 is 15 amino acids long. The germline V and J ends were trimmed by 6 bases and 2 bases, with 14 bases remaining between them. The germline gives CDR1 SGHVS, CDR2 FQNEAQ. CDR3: CASRQTSYTYNEQFF. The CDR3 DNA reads TGTGCCAGCAGACAAACTAGCTACACCTACAATGAGCAGTTCTTC.

The CDR3 here is CASSPRYEQYV. CDR3 DNA sequence: TGTGCCAGCTCACCACGGTACGAGCAGTACGTC. The chain couples TRBV18 to TRBJ2-7; no reliable D call. Trimming took 1 base from V and 4 from J, leaving 2 bases between them. CDR3 size: 11 residues. Germline CDR1 KGHSH, CDR2 LQKENI.

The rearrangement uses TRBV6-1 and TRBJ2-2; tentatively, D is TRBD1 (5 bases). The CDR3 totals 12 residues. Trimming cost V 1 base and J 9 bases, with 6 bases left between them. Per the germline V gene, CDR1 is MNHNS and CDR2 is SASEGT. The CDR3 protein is CASSEGGRELFF. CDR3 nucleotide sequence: TGTGCCAGCAGTGAAGGGGGCAGGGAGCTGTTTTTT.

The CDR3 reads CASSYRDGYTF. CDR3 DNA: TGTGCCAGCAGTTACCGGGATGGCTACACCTTC. V and J are TRBV28 and TRBJ1-2; unclear D gene. V dropped 4 bases and J dropped 6 bases, with 6 bases sitting between them. The length of the CDR3 is 11 residues. Germline V lookup: CDR1 MDHEN, CDR2 SYDVKM.

CDR3 region: CASGQDRGNEKLFF. The CDR3 DNA sequence: TGTGCCAGCGGCCAGGACAGGGGTAATGAAAAACTGTTTTTT. The J gene is TRBJ1-4, the V gene TRBV28, with 9 bases lining up with TRBD1. The V and J ends lost 8 bases and 4 bases, in that order; junction bases with no gene match: 5. The germline V gene has CDR1 MDHEN and CDR2 SYDVKM. This CDR3 is 14 amino acids long.

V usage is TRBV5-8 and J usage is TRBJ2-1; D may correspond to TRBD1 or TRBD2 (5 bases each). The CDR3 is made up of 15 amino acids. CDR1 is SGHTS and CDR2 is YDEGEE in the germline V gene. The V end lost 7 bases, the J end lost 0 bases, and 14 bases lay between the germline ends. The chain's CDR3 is CASWDVGSSYNEQFF. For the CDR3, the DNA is TGTGCCAGCTGGGACGTAGGAAGCTCCTACAATGAGCAGTTCTTC.

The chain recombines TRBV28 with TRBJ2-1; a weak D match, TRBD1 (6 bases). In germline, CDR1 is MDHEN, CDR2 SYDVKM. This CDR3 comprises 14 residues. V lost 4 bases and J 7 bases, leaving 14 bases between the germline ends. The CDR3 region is CASSSRTAINEQFF. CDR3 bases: TGTGCCAGCAGTTCCAGGACAGCGATTAATGAGCAGTTCTTC.

The chain's CDR3 is CASSQAFGGSYEQYV. CDR3 DNA: TGTGCCAGCAGCCAGGCTTTCGGAGGGTCCTACGAGCAGTACGTC. The chain recombines TRBV6-5 with TRBJ2-7; perhaps TRBD2 as D (6 bases). Germline V gene data show CDR1 as MNHEY and CDR2 as SVGAGI. The CDR3 totals 15 residues. The V and J ends lost 6 bases and 1 base respectively, with 16 bases between them.

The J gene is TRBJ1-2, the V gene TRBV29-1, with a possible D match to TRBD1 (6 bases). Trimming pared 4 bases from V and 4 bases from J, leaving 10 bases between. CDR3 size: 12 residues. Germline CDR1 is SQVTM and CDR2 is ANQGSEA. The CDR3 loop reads CSVASGAYGYTF. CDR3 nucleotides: TGCAGCGTTGCGTCAGGGGCCTATGGCTACACCTTC.

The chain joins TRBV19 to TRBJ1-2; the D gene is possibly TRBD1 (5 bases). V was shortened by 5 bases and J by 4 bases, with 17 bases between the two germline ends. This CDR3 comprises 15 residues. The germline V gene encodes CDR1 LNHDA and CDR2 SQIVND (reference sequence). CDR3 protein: CASSLSGGGTYGYTF. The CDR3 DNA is TGTGCCAGTAGTCTCTCCGGGGGGGGAACCTATGGCTACACCTTC.

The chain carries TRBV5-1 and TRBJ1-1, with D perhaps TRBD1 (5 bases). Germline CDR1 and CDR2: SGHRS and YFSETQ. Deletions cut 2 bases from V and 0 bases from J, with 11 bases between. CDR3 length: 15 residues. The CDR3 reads CASSFGTAMNTEAFF. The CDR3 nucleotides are TGCGCCAGCAGCTTTGGGACGGCCATGAACACTGAAGCTTTCTTT.

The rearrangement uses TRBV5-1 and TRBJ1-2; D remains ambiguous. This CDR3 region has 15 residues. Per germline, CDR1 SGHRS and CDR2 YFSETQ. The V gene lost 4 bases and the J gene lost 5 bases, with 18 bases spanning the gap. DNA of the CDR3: TGCGCCAGCAGCGGTGGCTGGGCAAGTCAATATGGCTACACCTTC. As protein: CASSGGWASQYGYTF.

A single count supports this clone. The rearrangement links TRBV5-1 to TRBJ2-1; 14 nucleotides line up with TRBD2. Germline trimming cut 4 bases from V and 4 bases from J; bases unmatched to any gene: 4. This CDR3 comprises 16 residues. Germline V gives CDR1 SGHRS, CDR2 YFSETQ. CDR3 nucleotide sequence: TGCGCCAGCAGCCTGGGACTAGCGGGAGTGTACAATGAGCAGTTCTTC. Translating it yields CASSLGLAGVYNEQFF.

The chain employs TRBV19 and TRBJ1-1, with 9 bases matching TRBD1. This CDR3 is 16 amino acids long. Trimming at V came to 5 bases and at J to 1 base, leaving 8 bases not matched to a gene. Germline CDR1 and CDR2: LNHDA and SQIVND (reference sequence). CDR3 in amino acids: CASSLGTGKGNTEAFF. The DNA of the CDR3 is TGTGCCAGTAGTCTGGGGACAGGGAAAGGGAACACTGAAGCTTTCTTT. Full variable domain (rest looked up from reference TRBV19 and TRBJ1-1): DGGITQSPKYLFRKEGQNVTLSCEQNLNHDAMYWYRQDPGQGLRLIYYSQIVNDFQKGDIAEGYSVSREKKESFPLTVTSAQKNPTAFYLCASSLGTGKGNTEAFFGQGTRLTVV.

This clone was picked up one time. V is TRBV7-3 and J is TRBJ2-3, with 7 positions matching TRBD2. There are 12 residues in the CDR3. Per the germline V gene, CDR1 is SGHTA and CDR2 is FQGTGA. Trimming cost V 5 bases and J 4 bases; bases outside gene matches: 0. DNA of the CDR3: TGTGCCAGCAGCCGGGGGGCAGATACGCAGTATTTT. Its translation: CASSRGADTQYF.

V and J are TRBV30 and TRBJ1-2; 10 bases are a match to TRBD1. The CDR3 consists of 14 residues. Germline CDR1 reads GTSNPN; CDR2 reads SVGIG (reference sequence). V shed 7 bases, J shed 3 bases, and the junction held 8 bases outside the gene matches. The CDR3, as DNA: TGTGCCTATAGACAGGGGGCGCGGTACTATGGCTACACCTTC. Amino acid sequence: CAYRQGARYYGYTF.

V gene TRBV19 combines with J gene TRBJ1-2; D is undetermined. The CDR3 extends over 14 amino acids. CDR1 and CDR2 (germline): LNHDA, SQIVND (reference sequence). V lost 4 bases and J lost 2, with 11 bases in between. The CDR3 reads CASSSAGKNYGYTF. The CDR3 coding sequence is TGTGCCAGTAGTAGTGCAGGAAAAAACTATGGCTACACCTTC.

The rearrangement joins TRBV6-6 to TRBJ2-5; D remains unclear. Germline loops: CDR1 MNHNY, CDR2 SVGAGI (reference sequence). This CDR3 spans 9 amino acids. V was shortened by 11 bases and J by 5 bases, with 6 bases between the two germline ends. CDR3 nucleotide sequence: TGTGCCGCCGGGGAGACCCAGTACTTC. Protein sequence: CAAGETQYF.

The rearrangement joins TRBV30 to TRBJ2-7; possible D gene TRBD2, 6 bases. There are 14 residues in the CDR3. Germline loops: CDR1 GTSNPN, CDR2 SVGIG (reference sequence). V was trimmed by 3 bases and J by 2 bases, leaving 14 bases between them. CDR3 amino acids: CAWRWRGRAYEQYF. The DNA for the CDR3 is TGTGCCTGGAGGTGGCGGGGTAGGGCCTACGAGCAGTACTTC.

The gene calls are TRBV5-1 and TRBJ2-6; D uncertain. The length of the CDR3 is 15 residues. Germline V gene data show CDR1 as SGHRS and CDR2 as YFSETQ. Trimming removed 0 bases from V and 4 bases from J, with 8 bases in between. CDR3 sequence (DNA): TGCGCCAGCAGCTTGGCGGTGACCGGGGCCAACGTCCTGACTTTC. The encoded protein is CASSLAVTGANVLTF. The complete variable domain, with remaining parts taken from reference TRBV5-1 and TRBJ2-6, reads KAGVTQTPRYLIKTRGQQVTLSCSPISGHRSVSWYQQTPGQGLQFLFEYFSETQRNKGNFPGRFSGRQFSNSRSEMNVSTLELGDSALYLCASSLAVTGANVLTFGAGSRLTVL.

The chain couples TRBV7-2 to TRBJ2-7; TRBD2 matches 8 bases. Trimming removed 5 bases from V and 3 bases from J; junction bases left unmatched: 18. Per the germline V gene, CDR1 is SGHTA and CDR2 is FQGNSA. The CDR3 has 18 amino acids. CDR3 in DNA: TGTGCCAGCAGCCTAAAACCCTTGGCGGGGGGCCCCTACTACGAGCAGTACGTC. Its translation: CASSLKPLAGGPYYEQYV.